Following are 10 T cell receptor beta chains from one sample sequenced in a study of blood T cell repertoires in COVID-19. TCRdb keeps only in-frame clones here, not all; method: immunoSEQ multiplex PCR. This repertoire shows 400,000 or so clones, about 87% found once; its top ten account for about 0.91%. Sequencing was done on a sample of peripheral blood. All receptors come from a man between 18 and 29 years old with COVID-19, enrolled during active disease.

The chain uses TRBV7-6 and TRBJ2-5; 8 bases are a match to TRBD1. The CDR3 is made up of 15 amino acids. With V trimmed by 1 base and J by 2 bases, 3 bases remained unmatched. CDR1 is SGHVS and CDR2 is FNYEAQ in the germline V gene. The CDR3 sequence is CASSLGTGIQETQYF. The DNA of the CDR3 is TGTGCCAGCAGCTTAGGGACAGGGATTCAAGAGACCCAGTACTTC.

The chain joins TRBV3-1 (or the pseudogene TRBV3-2) to TRBJ2-1, with a tentative D call TRBD2 (6 bases). This CDR3 region has 15 residues. Germline CDR1 is LGHDT and CDR2 is YNNKEL (reference sequence). V dropped 7 bases and J dropped 3 bases, with 16 bases sitting between them. The CDR3 DNA sequence: TGTGCCAGCAAGGCCTCGGGAGCTCTCTACAATGAGCAGTTCTTC. Amino acid sequence: CASKASGALYNEQFF.

The CDR3: CSQAQGIGETQYF. CDR3 sequence (DNA): TGCAGCCAAGCGCAGGGAATAGGAGAGACCCAGTACTTC. This chain uses TRBV29-1 with TRBJ2-5, with D possibly matching TRBD1 (5 bases). The CDR3 sequence is 13 residues long. CDR1 and CDR2 from the germline V gene are SQVTM and ANQGSEA. The V end was cut by 8 bases, the J end by 4 bases, with 17 bases between.

The V gene is TRBV6-5, the J gene TRBJ2-7; 7 bases map to TRBD1. The germline gives CDR1 MNHEY, CDR2 SVGAGI. V shed 9 bases and J 2 bases; nucleotides not matched to a gene: 13. The CDR3 runs to 15 residues. The CDR3 reads CASRTDRPSTYEQYF. The CDR3 DNA is TGTGCCAGTAGAACGGACAGGCCTTCTACCTACGAGCAGTACTTC.

Only a few counts were recorded for this clone. This chain links TRBV3-1 (or the pseudogene TRBV3-2) with TRBJ1-4, with D uncertain. The V and J ends lost 2 bases and 4 bases respectively, with 11 bases between them. CDR1 and CDR2 from the germline V gene are LGHDT and YNNKEL (reference sequence). This CDR3 has 15 residues. In nucleotides, the CDR3 is TGTGCCAGCAGCCAAAGAGGGCTTCTTAATGAAAAACTGTTTTTT. Translated: CASSQRGLLNEKLFF.

The chain carries TRBV6-2 or TRBV6-3 and TRBJ2-7, with 8 bases that match TRBD1. With 5 bases clipped from V and 2 bases from J, the junction kept 5 bases outside the gene matches. Germline CDR1 reads MNHEY; CDR2 reads SVGEGT. This CDR3 is built from 14 residues. The chain's CDR3 is CASSRQTGAYEQYF. CDR3 DNA: TGTGCCAGCAGTAGACAGACAGGGGCCTACGAGCAGTACTTC.

The chain uses TRBV15 and TRBJ2-1, with D unclear. V was clipped by 1 base and J by 0 bases, with 7 bases between them. CDR1 is LNHNV and CDR2 is YYDKDF in the germline V gene (reference sequence). The CDR3 has 15 amino acids. The CDR3 coding sequence is TGTGCCACCAGCAGAGGCGCGAGCTCCTACAATGAGCAGTTCTTC. Encoded protein: CATSRGASSYNEQFF.

The V call is TRBV4-1, the J call TRBJ2-1, with TRBD2 identical over 7 bases. Trimming cost V 3 bases and J 9 bases; bases outside gene matches: 8. The germline gives CDR1 MGHRA, CDR2 YSYEKL. This CDR3 contains 14 residues. CDR3 protein: CASSHTQGGSEQFF. The CDR3 bases are TGCGCCAGCAGCCATACGCAGGGAGGGAGTGAGCAGTTCTTC.

The chain uses TRBV27 and TRBJ2-7; D is possibly TRBD1 (5 bases). The V end was cut by 2 bases, the J end by 5 bases, with 13 bases between. This CDR3 is 14 amino acids long. CDR1 is MNHEY, CDR2 SMNVEV, per germline (reference sequence). In DNA form, the CDR3 reads TGTGCCAGCAGTTTAGTCAGGGCCACCCACGAGCAGTACTTC. Translating it yields CASSLVRATHEQYF.

The sample holds one count of this clone. This chain uses TRBV6-4 with TRBJ2-3; no firm D call. Germline CDR1 reads MRHNA; CDR2 reads SNTAGT. The CDR3 runs 13 residues. The V gene lost 6 bases and the J gene lost 6 bases, with 13 bases spanning the gap. CDR3: CASSPQWSDTQYF. For the CDR3, the DNA is TGTGCCAGCAGCCCACAGTGGTCGGATACGCAGTATTTT.